This TCR beta chain was identified in a study of liver allograft versus peripheral blood T cells (TCRdb year 2020). Notes on the research overall: T cell receptor repertoires present within transplanted livers were compared with repertoires in the peripheral blood of liver transplant recipients.

What the authors observed across the whole study: According to the report, the T cell receptor repertoires detected in peripheral blood were different from the repertoires found inside liver allografts.

Reading the germline V gene gives CDR1 SQVTM and CDR2 ANQGSEA. Including cysteine and phenylalanine, the CDR3 has 13 amino acids. The retained sequence is limited to the CDR3, 39 bases, with the frame set at the first base. V is pared back by 4 bases and J by 2 bases, with 12 bases lying between the germline termini. This clonotype is described as medium-sized (0.01 to 0.1%). Which antigen it targets is not known. No much larger clonotype is one base removed from it; base qualities were not supplied. Data came from an Illumina MiSeq. TCRdb took the public reads, trimmed them with fastp at Q25, ran MiXCR for clone calling and kept in-frame beta chains. Every distinct CDR3 protein forms one entry, paired with its most common genes and DNA. The sample data list roughly 15,000 distinct CDR3 sequences, and 20% to 25% of these were observed just once. The top ten hold less than 6% of the sample.

The V gene is TRBV29-1 and the J gene is TRBJ2-7; TRBD1 is a weak D gene call, 6 bases matching. The receptor comes from a human patient who had a liver transplant. Following a transplant, a fraction of the T cells may be traceable to the graft donor. CDR3 reads: CSVGDIAAYEQYF. The nucleotide sequence is given as TGCAGCGTTGGGGACATCGCCGCCTACGAGCAGTACTTC.